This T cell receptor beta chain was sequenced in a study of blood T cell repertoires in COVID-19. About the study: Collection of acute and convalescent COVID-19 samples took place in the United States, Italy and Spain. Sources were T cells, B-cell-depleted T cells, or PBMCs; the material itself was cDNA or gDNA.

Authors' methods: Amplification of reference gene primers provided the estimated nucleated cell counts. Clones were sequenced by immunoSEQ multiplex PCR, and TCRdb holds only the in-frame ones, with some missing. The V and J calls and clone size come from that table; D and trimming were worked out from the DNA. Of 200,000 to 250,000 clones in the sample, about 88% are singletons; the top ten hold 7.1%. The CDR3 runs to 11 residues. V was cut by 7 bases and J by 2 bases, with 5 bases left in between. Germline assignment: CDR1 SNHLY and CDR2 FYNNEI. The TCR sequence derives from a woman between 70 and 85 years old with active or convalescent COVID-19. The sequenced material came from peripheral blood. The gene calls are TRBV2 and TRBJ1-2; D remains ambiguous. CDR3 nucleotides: TGTGCCAGCAATCCGAACTATGGCTACACCTTC. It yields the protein CASNPNYGYTF.